This T cell receptor beta chain is from a study of T cells in Graves' hyperthyroidism and ophthalmopathy. About the research overall: It was at initial diagnosis, before any treatment, that peripheral blood was collected. General study points: Most clonotypes expanded in thyroid above 0.001 were likewise present in blood.

This clonotype turned up a few times. Antigen unknown. Active moderate-to-severe ophthalmopathy, Clinical Activity Score at least 3, NOSPECS at least 4, under 3 months' duration. Those patients with uncontrolled infection, other autoimmune disease, pregnancy or lactation were excluded. The CDR3 extends over 15 amino acids. Trimming at V came to 7 bases and at J to 1 base, leaving 4 bases not matched to a gene. CDR1 is MNHEY, CDR2 SMNVEV, per germline (reference sequence). RNA transcripts provided the source from which TCR beta CDR3 regions were amplified. TCR CDR3 regions were first amplified by RT-PCR with HTBI primers. TCRdb passed the multiplex PCR reads through MiXCR, listing each CDR3 protein once. Of approximately 610,000 distinct CDR3 sequences in the sample, approximately 14% were seen once.

The sample consisted of blood. This TCR was recovered from a middle-aged woman with Graves' ophthalmopathy. This chain links TRBV27 with TRBJ2-6; 7 nucleotides line up with TRBD1. The CDR3 is CASTQTGSGANVLTF. The CDR3 DNA is TGTGCCAGCACACAGACAGGGTCTGGGGCCAACGTCCTGACTTTC.